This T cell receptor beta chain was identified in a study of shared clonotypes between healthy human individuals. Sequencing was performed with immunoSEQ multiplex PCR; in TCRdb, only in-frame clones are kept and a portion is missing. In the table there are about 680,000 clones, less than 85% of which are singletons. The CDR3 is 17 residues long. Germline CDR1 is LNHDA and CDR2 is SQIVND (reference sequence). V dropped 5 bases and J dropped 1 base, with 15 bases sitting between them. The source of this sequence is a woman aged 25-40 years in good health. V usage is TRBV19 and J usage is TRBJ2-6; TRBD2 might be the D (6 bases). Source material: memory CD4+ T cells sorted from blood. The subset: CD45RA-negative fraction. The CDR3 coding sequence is TGTGCCAGTAGTCCGCCCATACGGGGGTCTGGGGCCAACGTCCTGACTTTC. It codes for CASSPPIRGSGANVLTF.